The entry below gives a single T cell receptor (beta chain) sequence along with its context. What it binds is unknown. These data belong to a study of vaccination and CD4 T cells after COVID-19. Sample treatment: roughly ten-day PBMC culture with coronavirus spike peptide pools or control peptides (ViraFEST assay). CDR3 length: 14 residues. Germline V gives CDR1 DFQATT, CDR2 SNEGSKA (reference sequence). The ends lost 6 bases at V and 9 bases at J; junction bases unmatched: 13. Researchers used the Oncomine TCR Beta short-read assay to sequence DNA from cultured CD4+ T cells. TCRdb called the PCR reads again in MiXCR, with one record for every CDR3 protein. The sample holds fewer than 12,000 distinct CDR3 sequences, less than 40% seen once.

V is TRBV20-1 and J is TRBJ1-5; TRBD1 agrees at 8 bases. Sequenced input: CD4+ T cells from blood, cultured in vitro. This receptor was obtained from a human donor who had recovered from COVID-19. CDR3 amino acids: CSALPDRAGRPQHF. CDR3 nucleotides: TGCAGTGCCCTCCCGGACAGGGCGGGTCGGCCCCAGCATTTT.